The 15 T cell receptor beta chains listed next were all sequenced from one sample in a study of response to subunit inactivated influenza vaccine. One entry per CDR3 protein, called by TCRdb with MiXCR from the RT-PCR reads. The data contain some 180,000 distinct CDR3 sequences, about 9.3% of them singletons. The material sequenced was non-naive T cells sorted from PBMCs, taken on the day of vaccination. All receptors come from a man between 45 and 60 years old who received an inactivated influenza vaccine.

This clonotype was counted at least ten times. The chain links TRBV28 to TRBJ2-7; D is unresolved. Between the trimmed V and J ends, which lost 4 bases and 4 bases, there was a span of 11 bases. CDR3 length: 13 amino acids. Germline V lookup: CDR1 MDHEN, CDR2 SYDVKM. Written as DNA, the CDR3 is TGTGCCAGCAGTTCTATTCTCGCGTACGAGCAGTACTTC. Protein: CASSSILAYEQYF.

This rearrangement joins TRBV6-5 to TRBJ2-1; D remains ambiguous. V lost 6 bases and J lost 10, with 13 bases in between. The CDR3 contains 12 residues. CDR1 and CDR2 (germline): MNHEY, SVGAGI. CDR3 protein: CASSKGPQEQFF. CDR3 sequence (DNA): TGTGCCAGCAGCAAGGGCCCACAGGAGCAGTTCTTC.

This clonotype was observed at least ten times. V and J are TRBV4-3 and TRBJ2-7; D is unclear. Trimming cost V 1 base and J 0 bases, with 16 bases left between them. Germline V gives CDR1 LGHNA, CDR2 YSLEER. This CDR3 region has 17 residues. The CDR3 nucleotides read TGCGCCAGCAGCCAAGGTGTTAACTCGGCGAGCTCCTACGAGCAGTACTTC. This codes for CASSQGVNSASSYEQYF.

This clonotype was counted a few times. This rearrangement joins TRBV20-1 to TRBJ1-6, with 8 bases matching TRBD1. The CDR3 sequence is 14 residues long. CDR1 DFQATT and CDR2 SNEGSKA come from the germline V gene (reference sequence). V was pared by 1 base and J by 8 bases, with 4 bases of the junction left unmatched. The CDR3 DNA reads TGCAGTGCTAGAGCCGGGACAGGAGATTCACCCCTCCACTTT. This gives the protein CSARAGTGDSPLHF.

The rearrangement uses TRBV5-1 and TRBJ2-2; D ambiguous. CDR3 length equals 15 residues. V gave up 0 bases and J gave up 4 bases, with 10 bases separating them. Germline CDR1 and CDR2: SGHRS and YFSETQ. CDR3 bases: TGCGCCAGCAGCTTGGACGGACGAGGCACCGGGGAGCTGTTTTTT. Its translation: CASSLDGRGTGELFF.

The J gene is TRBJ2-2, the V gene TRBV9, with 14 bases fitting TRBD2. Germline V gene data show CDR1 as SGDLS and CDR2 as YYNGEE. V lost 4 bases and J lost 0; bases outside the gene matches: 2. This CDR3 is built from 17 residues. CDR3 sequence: CASSSTSGGANTGELFF. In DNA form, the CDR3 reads TGTGCCAGCAGCTCGACTAGCGGGGGGGCGAACACCGGGGAGCTGTTTTTT.

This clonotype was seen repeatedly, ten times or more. DNA of the CDR3: TGTGCCAGCAGCTACGTGAGAAGCACTGAAGCTTTCTTT. Its translation: CASSYVRSTEAFF. The chain has TRBV7-2 and TRBJ1-1; D is unclear. The CDR3 runs 13 residues. Germline V gene lookup returns CDR1 SGHTA and CDR2 FQGNSA. V gave up 4 bases and J gave up 4 bases, with 10 bases separating them.

The CDR3 region is CASKPMAGTGGTGEQYF. The CDR3 DNA reads TGTGCCAGCAAACCAATGGCCGGGACAGGGGGCACCGGGGAGCAGTACTTC. This sequence joins TRBV6-1 and TRBJ2-7, with 12 bases identical to TRBD1. Germline-derived CDR1 and CDR2 are MNHNS and SASEGT. The CDR3 is 17 residues long. V dropped 7 bases and J dropped 7; count of bases not matched to a gene: 17.

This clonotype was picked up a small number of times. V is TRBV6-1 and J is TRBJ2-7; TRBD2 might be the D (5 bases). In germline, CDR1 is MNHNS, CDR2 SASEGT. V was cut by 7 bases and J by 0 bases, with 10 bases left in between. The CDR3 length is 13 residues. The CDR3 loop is CASINGNSYEQYF. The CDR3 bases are TGTGCCAGCATCAACGGGAACTCCTACGAGCAGTACTTC.

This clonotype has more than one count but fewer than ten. This chain's CDR3 is CSAERTVRQPQHF. The DNA of the CDR3 is TGCAGTGCCGAGAGGACAGTGAGGCAGCCCCAGCATTTT. The genes are TRBV20-1 and TRBJ1-5, with D possibly being TRBD1 (6 bases). The CDR3 runs 13 residues. V was clipped by 6 bases and J by 7 bases, with 16 bases between them. Germline CDR1 DFQATT, CDR2 SNEGSKA (reference sequence).

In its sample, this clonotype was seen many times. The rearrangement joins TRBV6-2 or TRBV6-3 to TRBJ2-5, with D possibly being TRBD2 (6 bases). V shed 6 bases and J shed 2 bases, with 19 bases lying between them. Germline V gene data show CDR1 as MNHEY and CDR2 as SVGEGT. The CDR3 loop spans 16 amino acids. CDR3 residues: CASSNQIAEAQETQYF. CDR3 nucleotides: TGTGCCAGCAGCAACCAGATAGCGGAGGCGCAAGAGACCCAGTACTTC.

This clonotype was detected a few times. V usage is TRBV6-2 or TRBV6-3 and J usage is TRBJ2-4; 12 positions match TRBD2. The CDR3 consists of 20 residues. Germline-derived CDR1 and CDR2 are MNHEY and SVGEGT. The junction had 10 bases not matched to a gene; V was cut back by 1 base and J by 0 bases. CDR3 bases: TGTGCCAGCAGTTACTGGATCCAGACTAGCGGGAGAAGAGCCAAAAACATTCAGTACTTC. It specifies CASSYWIQTSGRRAKNIQYF.

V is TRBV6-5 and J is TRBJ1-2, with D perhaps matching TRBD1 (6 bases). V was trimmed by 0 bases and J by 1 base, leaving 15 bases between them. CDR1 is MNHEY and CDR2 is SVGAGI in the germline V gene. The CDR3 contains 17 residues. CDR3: CASSYSRTALRNYGYTF. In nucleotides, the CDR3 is TGTGCCAGCAGTTACTCGCGGACAGCGCTACGTAACTATGGCTACACCTTC.

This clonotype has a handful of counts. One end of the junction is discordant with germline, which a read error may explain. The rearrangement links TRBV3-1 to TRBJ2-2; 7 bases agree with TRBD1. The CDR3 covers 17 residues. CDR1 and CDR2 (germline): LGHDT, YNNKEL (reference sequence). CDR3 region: CTSSLYTGTDFAGELFF. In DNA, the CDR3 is TGTACCAGCAGTCTTTATACCGGGACAGATTTTGCCGGGGAGCTGTTTTTT.

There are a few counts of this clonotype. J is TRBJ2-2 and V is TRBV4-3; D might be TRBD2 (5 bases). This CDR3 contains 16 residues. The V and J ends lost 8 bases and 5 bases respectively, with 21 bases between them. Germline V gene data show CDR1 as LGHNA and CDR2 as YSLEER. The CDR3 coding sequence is TGCGCCAGCGGGTACCATAGCGCCCCGGGGACCGGGGAGCTGTTTTTT. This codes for CASGYHSAPGTGELFF.